These T cell receptor beta chains were read from a single sample in a study of blood T cell repertoires in COVID-19. Profiling relied on immunoSEQ multiplex PCR, and the TCRdb table lists in-frame clones only, not all of them. The sample includes roughly 39,000 clones, about 87% of them seen just once. Sequencing input: peripheral blood. These receptors were collected from a man in his forties or fifties with active or convalescent COVID-19. Both conserved end residues are part of each CDR3. D genes are given only for firm matches. Rows may omit the clone size; those that give it use once, few, many or a size class.

TRBD1 TRBJ1-4 TRBV4-1 . TGCGCCAGCAGCCAAAAAACGTCGGGACAGATTAATGAAAAACTGTTTTTT CASSQKTSGQINEKLFF
TRBD1 TRBJ2-5 TRBV7-9 . TGTGCCAGCAGCTTACCGTACAGGGGCCAAGAGACCCAGTACTTC CASSLPYRGQETQYF
. TRBJ1-2 TRBV6-5 . TGTGCCAGCAGTTACAACGGAGAAGTAATGAGGGGCTACACCTTC CASSYNGEVMRGYTF
. TRBJ1-5 TRBV7-2 . TGTGCCAGCAGCATCCAGGTTCAGGGCAATCAGCCCCAGCATTTT CASSIQVQGNQPQHF
TRBD1 TRBJ2-1 TRBV7-9 . TGTGCCAGCAGAGACGGGACAGTCTACAATGAGCAGTTCTTC CASRDGTVYNEQFF
. TRBJ2-1 TRBV5-4 . TGTGCCAGCAGCTTGGGAGGGGGAATGTTGGGTCACAATGAGCAGTTCTTC CASSLGGGMLGHNEQFF
. TRBJ1-2 TRBV5-6 . TGTGCCAGCAGCCCCGCCGGCGGGAACTATGGCTACACCTTC CASSPAGGNYGYTF
. TRBJ2-2 TRBV5-1 . TGCGCCAGCAGCTTAACGGGGCGGGGCACCGGGGAGCTGTTTTTT CASSLTGRGTGELFF
TRBD1 TRBJ2-2 TRBV5-1 . TGCGCCAGCAGCTTGGGGATTCAGGGGGCGATCGGGGAGCTGTTTTTT CASSLGIQGAIGELFF
TRBD1 TRBJ1-6 TRBV28 . TGTGCCAGCAGGCCAGGACAGGGCGCTATTAGCTCCTATAATTCACCCCTCCACTTT CASRPGQGAISSYNSPLHF
TRBD2 TRBJ2-7 TRBV18 . TGTGCCAGCTCACCGGGACTAGCGGGAGCCTACGAGCAGTACTTC CASSPGLAGAYEQYF
. TRBJ2-2 TRBV24-1 . TGTGCCACCAGTGTATCCAGGGGGGACACCGGGGAGCTGTTTTTT CATSVSRGDTGELFF
TRBD1 TRBJ1-1 TRBV6-6 . TGTGCCAGCAGTTACCGCGACAGGGACACGGAAGCTTTCTTT CASSYRDRDTEAFF
TRBD1 TRBJ1-3 TRBV28 once TGTGCCAGCAGTTTACCGACAGGGACTGGAAACACCATATATTTT CASSLPTGTGNTIYF
TRBD2 TRBJ2-5 TRBV2 . TGTGCCAGCACGGGGATTGGCGGGGGGGCGCTCAGTGCCCAGTACTTC CASTGIGGGALSAQYF
TRBD2 TRBJ2-3 TRBV6-4 . TGTGCCAGCAGTGAGGGGCGGGGGGCCCCAGATACGCAGTATTTT CASSEGRGAPDTQYF
TRBD1 TRBJ2-1 TRBV12-3/TRBV12-4 . TGTGCCAGCAGGTCGACAGGGTTCGATGAGCAGTTCTTC CASRSTGFDEQFF
. TRBJ1-5 TRBV28 . TGTGCCAGCACTTGGGGGGGAGTTCAGCCCCAGCATTTT CASTWGGVQPQHF
. TRBJ2-3 TRBV5-1 . TGCGCCAGCAGCATTGGAGGGCCCACAGATACGCAGTATTTT CASSIGGPTDTQYF
. TRBJ2-2 TRBV19 . TGTGCCACAACAGGGACATTCACCGGGGAGCTGTTTTTT CATTGTFTGELFF